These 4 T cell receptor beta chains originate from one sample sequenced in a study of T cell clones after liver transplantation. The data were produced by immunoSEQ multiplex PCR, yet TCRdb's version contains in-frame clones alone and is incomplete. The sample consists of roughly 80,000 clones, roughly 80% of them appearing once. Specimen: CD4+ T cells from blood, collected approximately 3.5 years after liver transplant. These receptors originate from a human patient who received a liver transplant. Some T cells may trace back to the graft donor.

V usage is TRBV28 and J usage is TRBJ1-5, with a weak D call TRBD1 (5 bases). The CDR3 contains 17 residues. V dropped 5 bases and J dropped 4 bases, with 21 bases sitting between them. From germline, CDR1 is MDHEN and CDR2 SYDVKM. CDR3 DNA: TGTGCCAGCAGTCCGTGGTCGGGGCTGGAAAATAATCAGCCCCAGCATTTT. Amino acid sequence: CASSPWSGLENNQPQHF.

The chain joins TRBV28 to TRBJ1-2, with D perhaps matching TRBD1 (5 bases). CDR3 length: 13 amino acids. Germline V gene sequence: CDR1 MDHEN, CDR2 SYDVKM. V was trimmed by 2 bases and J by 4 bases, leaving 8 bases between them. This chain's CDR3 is CASSLQGGYGYTF. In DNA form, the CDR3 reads TGTGCCAGCAGTTTACAGGGTGGCTATGGCTACACCTTC.

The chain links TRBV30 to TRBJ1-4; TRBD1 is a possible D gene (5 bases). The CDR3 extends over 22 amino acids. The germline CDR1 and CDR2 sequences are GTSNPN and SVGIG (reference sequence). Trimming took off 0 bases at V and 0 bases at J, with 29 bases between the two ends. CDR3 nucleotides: TGTGCCTGGAGTGTACGTGGATGGCAGGGCGAGGAAGTCCGTGCAACTAATGAAAAACTGTTTTTT. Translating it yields CAWSVRGWQGEEVRATNEKLFF. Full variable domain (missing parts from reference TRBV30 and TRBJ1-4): SQTIHQWPATLVQPVGSPLSLECTVEGTSNPNLYWYRQAAGRGLQLLFYSVGIGQISSEVPQNLSASRPQDRQFILSSKKLLLSDSGFYLCAWSVRGWQGEEVRATNEKLFFGSGTQLSVL.

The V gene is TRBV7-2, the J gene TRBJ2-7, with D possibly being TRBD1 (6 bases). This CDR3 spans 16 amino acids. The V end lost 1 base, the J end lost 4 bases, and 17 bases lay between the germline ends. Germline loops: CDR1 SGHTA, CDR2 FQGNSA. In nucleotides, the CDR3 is TGTGCCAGCAGCTTAGAAGGCGGACAGAGGACTTACGAGCAGTACTTC. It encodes CASSLEGGQRTYEQYF.